This TCR beta chain was captured in a study of blood T cell repertoires in COVID-19. Study details: The United States, Italy and Spain provided the acute and convalescent COVID-19 samples. Sample material is recorded as cDNA or gDNA derived from T cells, B-cell-depleted T cells, or PBMCs.

The authors' processing: Amplifying reference gene primers gave estimates of nucleated cell counts. The assay was immunoSEQ multiplex PCR, and TCRdb's table has in-frame clones only and misses some. V, J and clone size were drawn from that table, and D and trimming were deduced from the DNA. Of 200,000 to 250,000 clones listed, approximately 80% are singletons. Trimming took 5 bases from V and 8 from J, leaving 9 bases between them. Germline V CDR1 and CDR2: LGHDT, YNNKEL (reference sequence). CDR3 length: 11 amino acids. The chain couples TRBV3-1 (or the pseudogene TRBV3-2) to TRBJ1-1; no firm D call. This TCR came from a woman of 80 years or more with acute or convalescent COVID-19. Sequencing used peripheral blood. CDR3 amino acids: CASSFGSEAFF. The CDR3 DNA sequence: TGTGCCAGCAGCTTCGGTTCCGAAGCTTTCTTT.